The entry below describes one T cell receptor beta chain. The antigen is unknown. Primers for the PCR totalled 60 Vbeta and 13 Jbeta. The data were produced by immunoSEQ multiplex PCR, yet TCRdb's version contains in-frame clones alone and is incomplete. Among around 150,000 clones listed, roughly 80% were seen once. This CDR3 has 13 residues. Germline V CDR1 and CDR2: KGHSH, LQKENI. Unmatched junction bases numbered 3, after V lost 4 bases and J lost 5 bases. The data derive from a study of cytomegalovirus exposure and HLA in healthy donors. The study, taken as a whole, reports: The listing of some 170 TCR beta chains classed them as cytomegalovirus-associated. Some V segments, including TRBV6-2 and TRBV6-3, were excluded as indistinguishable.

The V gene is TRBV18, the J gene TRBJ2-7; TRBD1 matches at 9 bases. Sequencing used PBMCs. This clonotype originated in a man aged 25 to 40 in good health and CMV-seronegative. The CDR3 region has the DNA TGTGCCAGCTCACGACAGGGGGTCCACGAGCAGTACTTC. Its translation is CASSRQGVHEQYF.